This T cell receptor (beta chain) comes out of a study of blood T cell repertoires in COVID-19. Study details: Researchers got acute and convalescent COVID-19 samples from the United States, Italy and Spain. PBMCs, B-cell-depleted T cells, or T cells provided the cDNA or gDNA that made up the material.

This CDR3 region has 12 residues. Germline V gives CDR1 MDHEN, CDR2 SYDVKM. Trimming removed 8 bases from V and 9 bases from J, with 16 bases in between. Produced via immunoSEQ multiplex PCR; TCRdb's table is partial and in-frame only. The sample includes around 150,000 clones, over 75% of them seen just once. The chain combines TRBV28 with TRBJ1-2, with D tentatively TRBD1 (6 bases). This TCR was sampled from a woman aged 45-59 years with acute or convalescent COVID-19. The sequenced material came from peripheral blood. CDR3 bases: TGTGCCAGCGGAGTACAGGGTGACCGCTACACCTTC. Translation: CASGVQGDRYTF.